A selection of T cell receptor beta chains follows, all from one sample in a study of CD8+ T cells in alopecia areata. The table came from immunoSEQ multiplex PCR; TCRdb's copy has only in-frame clones and leaves some out. The profile covers roughly 4,300 clones, with approximately 64% appearing a single time and about an eighth taken by the ten largest. The starting material was skin, obtained at week 4, from a patient treated with tofacitinib. These TCRs come from a human donor with alopecia areata. Each CDR3 is given without its conserved first and last residue. The order of the fields is V gene, J gene, CDR3 protein.

>TRBV9|TRBJ2-1
ASSGGTDNEQF
>TRBV7-8|TRBJ2-1
ASTPSPGREQF
>TRBV6-5|TRBJ1-1
ASSRADLMNTEAF
>TRBV7-2|TRBJ2-2
ASSLGGLGGELF
>TRBV4-1|TRBJ2-1
ASSPGLAGYNEQF
>TRBV7-3|TRBJ2-1
ASSLTSGRSSSYNEQF
>TRBV9|TRBJ2-2
ASSPSGGNTGELF
>TRBV6-5|TRBJ1-1
ASSYGGRWTEAF
>TRBV7-9|TRBJ1-5
ASSFGDRVGGNQPQH
>TRBV7-9|TRBJ2-7
ASSLMQGEQY
>TRBV4-1|TRBJ2-1
ASSRLGSGGGYNEQF
>TRBV6-6|TRBJ1-5
ASRSQGANFNQPQH
>TRBV7-2|TRBJ1-2
ASSQNYYGYT
>TRBV6-6|TRBJ2-1
ASSAQGGLNEQF
>TRBV4-1|TRBJ1-2
ASSQPYQQGYT
>TRBV7-9|TRBJ2-5
ASSPPGQRRLQETQY
>TRBV14|TRBJ2-1
ASRKGLAGGPGDYNEQF
>TRBV30|TRBJ2-1
ASGLTLYNEQF
>TRBV5-4|TRBJ2-3
ASSSAPRVLRDTQY
>TRBV4-1|TRBJ2-7
ASSRTGTMNYEQY